These 15 T cell receptor beta chains were all obtained from the same sample, sequenced in a study of chemoradiotherapy in HPV16-positive cancers. TCRdb's table, derived via immunoSEQ multiplex PCR, lists solely in-frame clones and lacks some. The data contain about 25,000 clones, approximately 94% of them seen just once; the ten biggest clones take up roughly 22%. This specimen was blood, taken from a patient who underwent chemoradiotherapy. Receptors originate from a human donor with HPV-associated anogenital cancer.

This chain links TRBV9 with TRBJ2-5; no firm D call. V shed 0 bases and J shed 2 bases, with 5 bases lying between them. Germline lookup yields CDR1 SGDLS and CDR2 YYNGEE. The CDR3 runs 13 residues. CDR3 region: CASSVATQETQYF. In DNA form, the CDR3 reads TGTGCCAGCAGCGTAGCGACGCAAGAGACCCAGTACTTC.

This chain connects TRBV4-1 to TRBJ1-2; D possibly corresponds to TRBD1 (5 bases). This CDR3 region has 16 residues. V lost 5 bases to trimming and J lost 4 bases, with 20 bases between them. Germline CDR1 is MGHRA and CDR2 is YSYEKL. The CDR3 loop is CASSNTGGRGAYGYTF. CDR3 DNA: TGCGCCAGCAGCAATACGGGGGGGAGAGGGGCCTATGGCTACACCTTC.

J is TRBJ2-2 and V is TRBV30; 15 bases map to TRBD2. The CDR3 loop spans 19 amino acids. Germline V gene sequence: CDR1 GTSNPN, CDR2 SVGIG (reference sequence). J lost 7 bases, V lost 1 base, and 13 bases had no gene match. CDR3 protein: CAWSASRTSGRVGGGELFF. CDR3 nucleotide sequence: TGTGCCTGGAGTGCCTCCAGGACTAGCGGGAGGGTGGGAGGCGGGGAGCTGTTTTTT.

This clone was observed a handful of times. V usage is TRBV15 and J usage is TRBJ2-1; no clear D. Germline CDR1 and CDR2: LNHNV and YYDKDF (reference sequence). This CDR3 has 13 residues. The V gene lost 0 bases and the J gene lost 10 bases, with 10 bases spanning the gap. This CDR3 is CATSRDTPREQFF. The CDR3 bases are TGTGCCACCAGCAGAGATACCCCACGGGAGCAGTTCTTC.

The gene calls are TRBV7-8 and TRBJ2-3; 9 nucleotides agree with TRBD1. Germline CDR1 SGHVS, CDR2 FQNEAQ. The junction had 5 bases not matched to a gene; V was cut back by 5 bases and J by 2 bases. This CDR3 spans 15 amino acids. The DNA for the CDR3 is TGTGCCAGCAGCCTCGGGACAGGGCCCACAGATACGCAGTATTTT. Translating it yields CASSLGTGPTDTQYF.

The chain recombines TRBV9 with TRBJ2-1; D gene uncertain. The CDR3 has 13 amino acids. CDR1 and CDR2 from the germline V gene are SGDLS and YYNGEE. V gave up 0 bases and J gave up 7 bases, with 8 bases separating them. The CDR3 DNA sequence: TGTGCCAGCAGCGTAGTGGGTACGAATGAGCAGTTCTTC. Translation: CASSVVGTNEQFF.

The V and J genes are TRBV27 and TRBJ1-2; maybe TRBD1 (6 bases). Trimming cost V 4 bases and J 8 bases, with 14 bases left between them. Germline V gene lookup returns CDR1 MNHEY and CDR2 SMNVEV (reference sequence). The CDR3 contains 13 residues. The CDR3 here is CASSYVTGFGYTF. CDR3 nucleotides: TGTGCCAGCAGTTATGTAACAGGGTTCGGCTACACCTTC.

This chain connects TRBV5-6 to TRBJ2-1, with D tentatively TRBD1 or TRBD2 (5 bases each). This CDR3 region has 15 residues. Per germline, CDR1 SGHDT and CDR2 YYEEEE. V lost 0 bases to trimming and J lost 5 bases, with 12 bases between them. CDR3 region: CASSLAWGYDNEQFF. The DNA of the CDR3 is TGTGCCAGCAGCTTGGCATGGGGGTACGACAATGAGCAGTTCTTC.

CDR3 coding DNA: TGTGCCAGCAGCTTGGTAATCGGGGAGCTGTTTTTT. Protein sequence: CASSLVIGELFF. V and J are TRBV5-6 and TRBJ2-2; D ambiguous. Trimming shortened V by 0 bases and J by 7 bases, and 4 bases separated the two germline ends. The CDR3 covers 12 residues. The V gene's germline CDR1 is SGHDT and CDR2 YYEEEE.

This clone was recorded only once. The chain couples TRBV18 to TRBJ2-3; 9 bases match TRBD2. CDR1 KGHSH and CDR2 LQKENI come from the germline V gene. The CDR3 contains 17 residues. V shed 0 bases and J 6 bases; nucleotides not matched to a gene: 10. The CDR3 DNA reads TGTGCCAGCTCACCACCGGGGCTAGCGGGACCGGGGGATACGCAGTATTTT. Its protein is CASSPPGLAGPGDTQYF.

The gene calls are TRBV19 and TRBJ1-1; maybe TRBD1 (5 bases). The CDR3 extends over 12 amino acids. Deletions cut 7 bases from V and 10 bases from J, with 16 bases between. Germline values: CDR1 LNHDA, CDR2 SQIVND (reference sequence). CDR3 residues: CASTPSAGGAFF. The CDR3 region has the DNA TGTGCCAGTACCCCATCGGCCGGGGGAGCTTTCTTT.

The genes are TRBV4-2 and TRBJ2-7; no definite D call. Trimming left V 1 base short and J 0 bases short, with 10 bases between. CDR1 and CDR2 (germline): LGHNA, YNFKEQ. This CDR3 spans 15 amino acids. The CDR3 coding sequence is TGTGCCAGCAGCCAAGTGTCTGCGGCCTCCTACGAGCAGTACTTC. Translation gives CASSQVSAASYEQYF.

This chain links TRBV10-3 with TRBJ1-2; a possible D gene is TRBD1 (6 bases). This CDR3 is 13 amino acids long. V shed 7 bases and J shed 2 bases, with 11 bases lying between them. Germline lookup yields CDR1 ENHRY and CDR2 SYGVKD. CDR3 DNA: TGTGCCATCACCCCGGGGGCAAACTATGGCTACACCTTC. It yields the protein CAITPGANYGYTF.

The gene calls are TRBV7-2 and TRBJ2-3; D may be TRBD2 (7 bases). The ends were cut back, 5 bases at V and 8 bases at J, with 20 bases in the middle. The CDR3 totals 15 residues. Per the germline V gene, CDR1 is SGHTA and CDR2 is FQGNSA. CDR3: CASSLRRRGPGTQYF. CDR3 nucleotide sequence: TGTGCCAGCAGCCTAAGGCGGCGGGGGCCGGGTACGCAGTATTTT.

The V gene is TRBV5-4, the J gene TRBJ1-4, with 9 bases identical to TRBD1. Per the germline V gene, CDR1 is SGHNT and CDR2 is YYREEE (reference sequence). With 4 bases clipped from V and 12 bases from J, the junction kept 13 bases outside the gene matches. CDR3 length: 15 amino acids. The CDR3 spells CASSRTGGPSEELFF. CDR3 bases: TGTGCCAGCAGCAGAACAGGGGGCCCTTCCGAGGAACTGTTTTTT.